A selection of T cell receptor beta chains follows, all from one sample in a study of shared clonotypes between healthy human individuals. The repertoire was sequenced with immunoSEQ multiplex PCR; TCRdb's copy has only in-frame clones and lacks some. The sample yields about 2 million clones, roughly 95% seen once. Material: naive CD8+ T cells sorted from blood. The receptors were gathered from a man aged 18-30 years in good health. Each CDR3 is given with its conserved first and last residue. D genes are given only for firm matches. The size of a clone is reported for some rows only, either as once, few or many, or as a class for expanded clones.

d_call,v_call,cdr3_length,clone_size,j_call,cdr3_nt,cdr3_aa
TRBD1,TRBV5-6,15,-,TRBJ2-7,TGTGCCAGCACCCTGGCCCGGACAGGGGGCGACGAGCAGTACTTC,CASTLARTGGDEQYF
-,TRBV6-5,12,-,TRBJ1-2,TGTGCCAGCAGTTACCCCGGGGATGGCTACACCTTC,CASSYPGDGYTF
-,TRBV30,11,-,TRBJ2-7,TGTGCCTGGGCGAGGGGGGACGAGCAGTACTTC,CAWARGDEQYF
-,TRBV5-4,16,-,TRBJ2-3,TGTGCCAGCAGCATGAGGACTATGAGGATAGCAGATACGCAGTATTTT,CASSMRTMRIADTQYF
-,TRBV19,13,once,TRBJ1-5,TGTGCCAGTACAGAGTATAGCAATCAGCCCCAGCATTTT,CASTEYSNQPQHF
-,TRBV27,16,few,TRBJ1-5,TGTGCCAGCAGTTTATCGAACCGGGGATTGAATCAGCCCCAGCATTTT,CASSLSNRGLNQPQHF
-,TRBV6-1,11,-,TRBJ1-2,TGTGCCAGCGGTGATCACTATGGCTACACCTTC,CASGDHYGYTF
TRBD1,TRBV6-1,15,-,TRBJ2-3,TGTGCCAGCAGTGCTCACAGGGGGCCCACAGATACGCAGTATTTT,CASSAHRGPTDTQYF
-,TRBV7-9,14,-,TRBJ2-7,TGTGCCAGCAGCGTCCCTAGCGTCTCCTACGAGCAGTACTTC,CASSVPSVSYEQYF
-,TRBV6-6,13,-,TRBJ1-1,TGTGCCAGCAGTTCGGGATTGAACACTGAAGCTTTCTTT,CASSSGLNTEAFF
-,TRBV4-3,17,-,TRBJ2-1,TGCGCCAGCAGCCAGTCGCCAGGAGCGAACTCCTACAATGAGCAGTTCTTC,CASSQSPGANSYNEQFF
TRBD1,TRBV10-3,15,-,TRBJ2-7,TGTGCCATCAGTGACGGACAGGGGACCTCCTACGAGCAGTACTTC,CAISDGQGTSYEQYF
-,TRBV6-5,13,-,TRBJ1-1,TGTGCCAGCAGTTATGATCGGAGCACTGAAGCTTTCTTT,CASSYDRSTEAFF
TRBD1,TRBV10-2,16,-,TRBJ1-2,TGCGCCAGCGCTACTGCCCCCGGGACAGGAAACTATGGCTACACCTTC,CASATAPGTGNYGYTF
-,TRBV7-8,14,-,TRBJ1-1,TGTGCCAGCAGCCGTGGACAGATGAACACTGAAGCTTTCTTT,CASSRGQMNTEAFF
TRBD1,TRBV2,14,-,TRBJ2-5,TGTGCCAGCAGCGCGACAGGGGGTAAAGAGACCCAGTACTTC,CASSATGGKETQYF
TRBD1,TRBV27,13,-,TRBJ1-2,TGTGCCAGCAGTTTAGGACAGGGTAACGGCTACACCTTC,CASSLGQGNGYTF
-,TRBV10-2,12,-,TRBJ2-7,TGCGCCAGCAGTGATGGATCCTACGAGCAGTACTTC,CASSDGSYEQYF
-,TRBV6-1,16,once,TRBJ2-3,TGTGCCAGCAGTGAGAATAGCGCCTCTTCCACAGATACGCAGTATTTT,CASSENSASSTDTQYF
-,TRBV4-3,16,-,TRBJ2-7,TGCGCCAGCAGCCAATCCTCGGGCTCCCTTTACTACGAGCAGTACTTC,CASSQSSGSLYYEQYF
TRBD1,TRBV29-1,15,-,TRBJ2-7,TGCAGCGTTGAAGTGGTAGGACAGGGCTCCTACGAGCAGTACTTC,CSVEVVGQGSYEQYF
-,TRBV7-8,13,-,TRBJ2-7,TGTGCCAGCAGCTTGTTGGGGGGCGCAACGGGGTACTTC,CASSLLGGATGYF
-,TRBV27,16,-,TRBJ2-1,TGTGCCAGCAGTTTCCCGGGGAGCGGAGCCTACAATGAGCAGTTCTTC,CASSFPGSGAYNEQFF
-,TRBV4-1,15,-,TRBJ1-2,TGCGCCAGCAGCCAAGTGACAGGATTTAACTATGGCTACACCTTC,CASSQVTGFNYGYTF
-,TRBV6-5,14,-,TRBJ2-1,TGTGCCAGCAGTTACTCTACAGGGTCCGATGAGCAGTTCTTC,CASSYSTGSDEQFF
TRBD1,TRBV5-1,14,once,TRBJ2-1,TGCGCCAGCAGCTCGGACAGGGGTAGGGATGAGCAGTTCTTC,CASSSDRGRDEQFF
-,TRBV29-1,12,-,TRBJ1-2,TGCAGCGCTGAAGGGATAGCCGACCTGTACACCTTC,CSAEGIADLYTF
TRBD1,TRBV2,15,-,TRBJ2-7,TGTGCCAGCAGTGAACCCCGGACAGGCGTCTACGAGCAGTACTTC,CASSEPRTGVYEQYF
TRBD2,TRBV10-3,18,-,TRBJ2-6,TGTGCCATCAGTGATTTGGGACTAGCGGGTTCTGGGGCCAACGTCCTGACTTTC,CAISDLGLAGSGANVLTF
TRBD2,TRBV29-1,15,-,TRBJ2-7,TGCAGCGTTGAATCGTCAGCGGGATCTTCCTACGAGCAGTACTTC,CSVESSAGSSYEQYF
-,TRBV7-9,16,-,TRBJ1-2,TGTGCCAGCAGCTCTACCCGACAGGCCCGTTATGAGGGCTACACCTTC,CASSSTRQARYEGYTF
-,TRBV7-8,16,-,TRBJ1-3,TGTGCCAGCAGCCCAGGGGCAGGGAAGAATGGAAACACCATATATTTT,CASSPGAGKNGNTIYF
TRBD1,TRBV2,17,-,TRBJ2-2,TGTGCCAGTCGGGACAGAACTACAATCGCGAACACCGGGGAGCTGTTTTTT,CASRDRTTIANTGELFF
-,TRBV9,13,-,TRBJ2-3,TGTGCCAGCAGCCCACCCCTTGTGGATACGCAGTATTTT,CASSPPLVDTQYF
-,TRBV7-9,15,-,TRBJ2-1,TGTGCCAGCAGGGTTGACGGCAGCTCCTACAATGAGCAGTTCTTC,CASRVDGSSYNEQFF
TRBD1,TRBV29-1,12,-,TRBJ1-1,TGCAGCGTGGCAGGGACAGGGCAGGGAGCTTTCTTT,CSVAGTGQGAFF
-,TRBV11-2,13,-,TRBJ2-1,TGTGCCAGCACCGATTTCGGGACTTTGGAGCAGTTCTTC,CASTDFGTLEQFF
TRBD1,TRBV19,16,once,TRBJ2-7,TGTGCCAGTAGTATAGGTCAGGGACAGGGGGTCTACGAGCAGTACTTC,CASSIGQGQGVYEQYF
TRBD1,TRBV5-4,15,-,TRBJ1-4,TGTGCCAGCAGCTACCAAACAGGGGCTAATGAAAAACTGTTTTTT,CASSYQTGANEKLFF
-,TRBV7-2,18,-,TRBJ2-6,TGTGCCAGCAGCTTAGTAGCCGGGCCACCGTTAAGGGGCAACGTCCTGACTTTC,CASSLVAGPPLRGNVLTF
-,TRBV7-6,14,-,TRBJ1-3,TGTGCCAGCAGCTTCGGGGAGGACCGGCCCCACGTATATTTT,CASSFGEDRPHVYF
-,TRBV4-1,14,-,TRBJ2-2,TGCGCCAGCAGCCGCCTGGGCGGCCCCGGGGAGCTGTTTTTT,CASSRLGGPGELFF